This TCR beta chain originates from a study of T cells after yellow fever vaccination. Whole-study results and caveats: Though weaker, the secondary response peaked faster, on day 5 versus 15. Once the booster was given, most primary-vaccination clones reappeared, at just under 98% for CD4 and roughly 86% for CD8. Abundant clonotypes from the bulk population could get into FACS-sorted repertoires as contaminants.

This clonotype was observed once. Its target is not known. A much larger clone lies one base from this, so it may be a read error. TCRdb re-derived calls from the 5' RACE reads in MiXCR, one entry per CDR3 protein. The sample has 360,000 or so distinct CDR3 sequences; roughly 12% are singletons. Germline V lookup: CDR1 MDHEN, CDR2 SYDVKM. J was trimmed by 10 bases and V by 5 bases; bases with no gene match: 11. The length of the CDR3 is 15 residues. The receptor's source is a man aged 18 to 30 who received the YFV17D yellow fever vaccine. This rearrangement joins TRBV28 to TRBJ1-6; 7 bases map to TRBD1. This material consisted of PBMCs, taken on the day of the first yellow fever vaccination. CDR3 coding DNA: TGTGCCAGCAGTCAATCGACAGGGCGGGGCTCACCCCTCCACTTT. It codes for CASSQSTGRGSPLHF.